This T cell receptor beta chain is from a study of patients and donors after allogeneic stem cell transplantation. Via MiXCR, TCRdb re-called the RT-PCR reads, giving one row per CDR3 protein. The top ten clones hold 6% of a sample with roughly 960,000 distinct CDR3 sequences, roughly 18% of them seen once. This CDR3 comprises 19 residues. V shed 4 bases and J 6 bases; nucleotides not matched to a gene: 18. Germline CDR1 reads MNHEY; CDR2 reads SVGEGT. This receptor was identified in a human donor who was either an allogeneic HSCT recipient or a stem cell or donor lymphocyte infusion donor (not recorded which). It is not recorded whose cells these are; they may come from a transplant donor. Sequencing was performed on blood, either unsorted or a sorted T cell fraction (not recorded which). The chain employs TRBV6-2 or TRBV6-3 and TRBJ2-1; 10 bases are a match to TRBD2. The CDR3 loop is CASSWPSVGERGGLNEQFF. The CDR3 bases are TGTGCCAGCAGTTGGCCCTCTGTTGGTGAGCGGGGGGGCCTCAATGAGCAGTTCTTC.